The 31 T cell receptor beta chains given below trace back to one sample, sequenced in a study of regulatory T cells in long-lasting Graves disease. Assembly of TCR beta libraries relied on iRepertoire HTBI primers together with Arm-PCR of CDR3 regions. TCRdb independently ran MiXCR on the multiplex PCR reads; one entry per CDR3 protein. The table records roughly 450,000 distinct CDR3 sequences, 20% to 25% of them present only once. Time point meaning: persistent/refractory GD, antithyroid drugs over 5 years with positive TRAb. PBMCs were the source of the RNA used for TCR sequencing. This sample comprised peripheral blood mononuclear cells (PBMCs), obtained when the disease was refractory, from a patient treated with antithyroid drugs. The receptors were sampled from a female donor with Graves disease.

The CDR3 coding sequence is TGTGCCAGCATCAGGGGGCTAAGCAATCAGCCCCAGCATTTT. It translates to CASIRGLSNQPQHF. The chain carries TRBV12-3 or TRBV12-4 and TRBJ1-5; 8 bases map to TRBD1. Unmatched junction bases numbered 3, after V lost 7 bases and J lost 1 base. This CDR3 has 14 amino acids.

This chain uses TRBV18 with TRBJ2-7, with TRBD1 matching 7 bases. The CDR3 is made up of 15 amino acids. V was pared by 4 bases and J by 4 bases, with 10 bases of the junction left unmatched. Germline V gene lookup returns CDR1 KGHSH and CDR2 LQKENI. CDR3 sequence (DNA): TGTGCCAGCTCACTACGGGACAGCCTGCTGTACGAGCAGTACTTC. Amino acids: CASSLRDSLLYEQYF.

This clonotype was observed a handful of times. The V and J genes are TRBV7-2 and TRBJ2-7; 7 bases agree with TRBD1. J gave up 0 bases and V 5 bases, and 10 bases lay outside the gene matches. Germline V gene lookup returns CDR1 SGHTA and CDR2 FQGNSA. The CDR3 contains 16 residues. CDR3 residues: CASSTGQAPGSYEQYF. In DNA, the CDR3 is TGTGCCAGCAGCACCGGACAGGCCCCAGGCTCCTACGAGCAGTACTTC.

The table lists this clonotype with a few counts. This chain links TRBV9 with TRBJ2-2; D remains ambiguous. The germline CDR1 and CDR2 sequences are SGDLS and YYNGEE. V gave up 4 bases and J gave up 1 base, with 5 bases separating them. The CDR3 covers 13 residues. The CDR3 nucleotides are TGTGCCAGCAGCAAACTGAACACCGGGGAGCTGTTTTTT. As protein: CASSKLNTGELFF. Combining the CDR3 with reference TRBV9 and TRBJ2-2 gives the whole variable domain DSGVTQTPKHLITATGQRVTLRCSPRSGDLSVYWYQQSLDQGLQFLIQYYNGEERAKGNILERFSAQQFPDLHSELNLSSLELGDSALYFCASSKLNTGELFFGEGSRLTVL.

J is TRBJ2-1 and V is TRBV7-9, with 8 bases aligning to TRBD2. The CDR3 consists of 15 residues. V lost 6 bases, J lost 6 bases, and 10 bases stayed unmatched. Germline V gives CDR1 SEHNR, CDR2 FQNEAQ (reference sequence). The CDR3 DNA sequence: TGTGCCAGCAGTTCCTCCGGGAGGGTCCCCAATGAGCAGTTCTTC. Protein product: CASSSSGRVPNEQFF.

The CDR3 is CASSFPDREETQYF. The CDR3 region has the DNA TGTGCCAGCAGCTTCCCGGACAGGGAAGAGACCCAGTACTTC. The chain is built from TRBV5-6 and TRBJ2-5; the match to TRBD1 covers 8 bases. V trimming: 2 bases; J trimming: 3 bases; junction bases outside the gene matches: 3. This CDR3 is built from 14 residues. The germline V gene has CDR1 SGHDT and CDR2 YYEEEE. Drawing the rest from reference TRBV5-6 and TRBJ2-5, the complete variable domain is DAGVTQSPTHLIKTRGQQVTLRCSPKSGHDTVSWYQQALGQGPQFIFQYYEEEERQRGNFPDRFSGHQFPNYSSELNVNALLLGDSALYLCASSFPDREETQYFGPGTRLLVL.

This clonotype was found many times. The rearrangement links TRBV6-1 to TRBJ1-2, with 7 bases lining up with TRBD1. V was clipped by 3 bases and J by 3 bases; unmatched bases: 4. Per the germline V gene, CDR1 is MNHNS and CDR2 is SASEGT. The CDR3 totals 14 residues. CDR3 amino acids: CASSETGRDYGYTF. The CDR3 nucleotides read TGTGCCAGCAGTGAGACAGGGCGGGACTATGGCTACACCTTC.

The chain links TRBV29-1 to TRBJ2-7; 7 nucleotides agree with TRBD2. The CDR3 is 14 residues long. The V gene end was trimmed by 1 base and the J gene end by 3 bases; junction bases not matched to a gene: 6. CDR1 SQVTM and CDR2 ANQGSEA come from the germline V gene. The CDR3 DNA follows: TGCAGCGTTGAAGCTTCTAGCGGAAACTACGAGCAGTACTTC. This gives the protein CSVEASSGNYEQYF.

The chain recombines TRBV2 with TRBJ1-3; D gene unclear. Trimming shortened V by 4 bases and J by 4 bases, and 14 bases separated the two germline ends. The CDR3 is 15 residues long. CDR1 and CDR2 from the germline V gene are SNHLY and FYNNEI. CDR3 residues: CASSGGLPRGNTIYF. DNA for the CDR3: TGTGCCAGCAGTGGGGGTCTCCCCCGGGGAAACACCATATATTTT.

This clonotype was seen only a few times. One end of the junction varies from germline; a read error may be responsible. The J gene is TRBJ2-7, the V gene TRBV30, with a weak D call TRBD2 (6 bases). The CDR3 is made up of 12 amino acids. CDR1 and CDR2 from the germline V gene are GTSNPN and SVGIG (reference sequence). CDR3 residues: CAWSETGGKLFF. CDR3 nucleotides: TGTGCCTGGAGTGAAACCGGGGGAAAATTGTTCTTC.

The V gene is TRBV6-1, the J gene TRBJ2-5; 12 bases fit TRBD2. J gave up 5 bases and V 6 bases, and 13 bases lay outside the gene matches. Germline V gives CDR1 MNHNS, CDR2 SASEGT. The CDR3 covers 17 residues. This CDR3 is CASRDPRTSGMRETQYF. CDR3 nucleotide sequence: TGTGCCAGCAGGGACCCTAGGACTAGCGGGATGAGGGAGACCCAGTACTTC.

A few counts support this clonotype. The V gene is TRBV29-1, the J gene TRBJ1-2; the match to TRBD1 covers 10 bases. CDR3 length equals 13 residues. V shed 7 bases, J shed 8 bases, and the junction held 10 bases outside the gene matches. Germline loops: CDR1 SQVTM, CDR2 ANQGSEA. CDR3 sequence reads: CSAGQGGSGGYTF. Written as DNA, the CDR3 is TGCAGCGCAGGACAGGGGGGGAGCGGCGGCTACACCTTC.

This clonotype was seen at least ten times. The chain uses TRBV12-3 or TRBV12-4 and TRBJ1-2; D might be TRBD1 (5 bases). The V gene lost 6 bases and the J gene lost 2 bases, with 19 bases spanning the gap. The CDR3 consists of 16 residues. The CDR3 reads CASSRPAGVTNYGYTF. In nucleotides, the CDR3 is TGTGCCAGCAGCCGACCCGCGGGGGTAACCAACTATGGCTACACCTTC.

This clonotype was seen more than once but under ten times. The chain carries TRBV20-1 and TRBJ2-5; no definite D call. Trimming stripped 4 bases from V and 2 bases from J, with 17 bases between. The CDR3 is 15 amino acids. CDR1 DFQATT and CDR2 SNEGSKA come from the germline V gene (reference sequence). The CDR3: CSAILAVISQETQYF. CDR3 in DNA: TGCAGTGCTATCTTAGCAGTTATCTCTCAAGAGACCCAGTACTTC.

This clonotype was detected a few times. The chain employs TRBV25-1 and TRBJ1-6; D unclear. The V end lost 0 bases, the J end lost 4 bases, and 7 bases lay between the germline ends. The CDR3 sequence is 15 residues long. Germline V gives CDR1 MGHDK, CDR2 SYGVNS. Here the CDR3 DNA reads TGTGCCAGCAGTGAATATAGAGGTTATAATTCACCCCTCCACTTT. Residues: CASSEYRGYNSPLHF.

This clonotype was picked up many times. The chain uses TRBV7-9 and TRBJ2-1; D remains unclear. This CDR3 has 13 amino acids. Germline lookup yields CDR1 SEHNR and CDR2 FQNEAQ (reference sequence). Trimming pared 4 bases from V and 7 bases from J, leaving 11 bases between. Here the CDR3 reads CASSYSYGNEQFF. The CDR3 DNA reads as TGTGCCAGCAGCTATTCATACGGGAATGAGCAGTTCTTC.

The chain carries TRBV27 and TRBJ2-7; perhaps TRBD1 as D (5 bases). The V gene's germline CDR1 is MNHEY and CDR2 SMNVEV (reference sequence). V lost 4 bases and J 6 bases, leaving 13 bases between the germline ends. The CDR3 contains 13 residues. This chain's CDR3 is CASSSIGAGEQYF. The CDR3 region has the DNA TGTGCCAGCAGTTCTATTGGGGCTGGCGAGCAGTACTTC.

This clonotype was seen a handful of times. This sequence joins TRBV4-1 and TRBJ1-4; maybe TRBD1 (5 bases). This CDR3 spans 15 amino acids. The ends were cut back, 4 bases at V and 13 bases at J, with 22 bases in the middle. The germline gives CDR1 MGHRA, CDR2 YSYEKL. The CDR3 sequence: CASSLLGQGEGSLFF. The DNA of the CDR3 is TGCGCCAGCAGCCTTCTAGGACAAGGGGAGGGGTCACTGTTTTTT.

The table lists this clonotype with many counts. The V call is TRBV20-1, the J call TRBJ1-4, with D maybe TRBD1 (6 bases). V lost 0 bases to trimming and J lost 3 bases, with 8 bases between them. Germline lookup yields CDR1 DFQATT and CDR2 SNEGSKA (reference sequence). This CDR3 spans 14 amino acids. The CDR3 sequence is CSARERTANEKLFF. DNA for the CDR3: TGCAGTGCTAGAGAAAGGACAGCTAATGAAAAACTGTTTTTT.

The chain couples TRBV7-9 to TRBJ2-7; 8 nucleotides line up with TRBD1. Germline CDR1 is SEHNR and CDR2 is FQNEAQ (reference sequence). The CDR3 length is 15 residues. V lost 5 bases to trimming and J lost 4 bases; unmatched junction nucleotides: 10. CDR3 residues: CASSLGTGVTYEQYF. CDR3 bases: TGTGCCAGCAGCCTCGGGACAGGCGTGACGTACGAGCAGTACTTC.

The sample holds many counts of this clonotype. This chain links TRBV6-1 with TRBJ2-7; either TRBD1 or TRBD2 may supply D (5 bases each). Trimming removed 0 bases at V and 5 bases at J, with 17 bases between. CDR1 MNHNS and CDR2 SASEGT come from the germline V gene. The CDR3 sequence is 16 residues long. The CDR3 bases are TGTGCCAGCAGTGAAGCGCTTCCAGACAGCGGAGACGAGCAGTACTTC. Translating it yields CASSEALPDSGDEQYF.

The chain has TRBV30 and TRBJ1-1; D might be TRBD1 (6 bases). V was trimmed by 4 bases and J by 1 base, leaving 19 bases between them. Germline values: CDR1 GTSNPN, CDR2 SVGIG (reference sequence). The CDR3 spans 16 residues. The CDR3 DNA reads TGTGCCTGGACTTCGGACAGCCCAGCTGGGAACACTGAAGCTTTCTTT. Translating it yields CAWTSDSPAGNTEAFF.

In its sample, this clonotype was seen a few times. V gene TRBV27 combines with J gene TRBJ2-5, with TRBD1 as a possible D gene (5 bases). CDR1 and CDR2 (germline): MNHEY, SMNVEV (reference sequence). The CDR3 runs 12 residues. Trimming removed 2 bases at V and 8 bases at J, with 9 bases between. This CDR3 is CASSLNQGTQYF. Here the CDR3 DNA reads TGTGCCAGCAGTTTAAACCAGGGCACCCAGTACTTC.

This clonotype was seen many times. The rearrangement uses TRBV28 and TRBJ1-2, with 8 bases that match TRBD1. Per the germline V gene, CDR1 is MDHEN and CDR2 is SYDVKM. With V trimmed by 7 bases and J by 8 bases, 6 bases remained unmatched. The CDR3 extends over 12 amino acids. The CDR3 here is CASTGTGRGYTF. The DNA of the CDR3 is TGTGCCAGCACCGGGACAGGTCGAGGCTACACCTTC.

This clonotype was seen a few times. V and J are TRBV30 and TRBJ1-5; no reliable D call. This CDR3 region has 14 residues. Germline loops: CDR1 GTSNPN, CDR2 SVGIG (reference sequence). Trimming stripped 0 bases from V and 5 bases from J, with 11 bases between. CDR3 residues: CAWSVGTGDQPQHF. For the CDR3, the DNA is TGTGCCTGGAGTGTAGGTACCGGAGATCAGCCCCAGCATTTT.

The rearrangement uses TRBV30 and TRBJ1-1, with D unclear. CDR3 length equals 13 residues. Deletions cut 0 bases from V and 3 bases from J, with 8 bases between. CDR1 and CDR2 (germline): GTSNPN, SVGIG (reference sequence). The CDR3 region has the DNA TGTGCCTGGAGTGTACGCTGGGACACTGAAGCTTTCTTT. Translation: CAWSVRWDTEAFF.

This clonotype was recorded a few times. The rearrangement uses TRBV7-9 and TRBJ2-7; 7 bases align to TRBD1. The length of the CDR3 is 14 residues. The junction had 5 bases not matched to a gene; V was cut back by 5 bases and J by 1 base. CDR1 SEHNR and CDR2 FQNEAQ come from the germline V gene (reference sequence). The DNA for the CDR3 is TGTGCCAGCAGCCAGCGACAGGGATCCTACGAGCAGTACTTC. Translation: CASSQRQGSYEQYF.

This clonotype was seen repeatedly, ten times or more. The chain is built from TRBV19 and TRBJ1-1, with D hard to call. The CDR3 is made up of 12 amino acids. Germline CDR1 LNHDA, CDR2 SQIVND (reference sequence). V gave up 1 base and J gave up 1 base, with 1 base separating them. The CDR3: CASSIGNTEAFF. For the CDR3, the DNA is TGTGCCAGTAGTATAGGGAACACTGAAGCTTTCTTT.

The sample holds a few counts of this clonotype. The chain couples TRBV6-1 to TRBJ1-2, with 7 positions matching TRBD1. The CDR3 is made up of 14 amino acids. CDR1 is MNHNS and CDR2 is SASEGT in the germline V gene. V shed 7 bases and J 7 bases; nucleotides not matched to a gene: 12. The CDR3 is CASTHATGILGYTF. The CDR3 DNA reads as TGTGCCAGCACCCACGCGACAGGGATTCTTGGCTACACCTTC.

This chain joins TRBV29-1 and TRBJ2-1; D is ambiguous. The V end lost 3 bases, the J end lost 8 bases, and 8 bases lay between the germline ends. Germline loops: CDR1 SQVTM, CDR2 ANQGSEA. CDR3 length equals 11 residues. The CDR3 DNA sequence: TGCAGCGTTGATAGTGGGGATGAGCAGTTCTTC. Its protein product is CSVDSGDEQFF.

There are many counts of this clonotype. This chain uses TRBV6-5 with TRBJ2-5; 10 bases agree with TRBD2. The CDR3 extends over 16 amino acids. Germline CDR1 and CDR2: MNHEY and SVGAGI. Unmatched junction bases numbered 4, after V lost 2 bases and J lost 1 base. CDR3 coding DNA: TGTGCCAGCAGTTACGCGGCTAGCGGGGGCCAAGAGACCCAGTACTTC. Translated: CASSYAASGGQETQYF.